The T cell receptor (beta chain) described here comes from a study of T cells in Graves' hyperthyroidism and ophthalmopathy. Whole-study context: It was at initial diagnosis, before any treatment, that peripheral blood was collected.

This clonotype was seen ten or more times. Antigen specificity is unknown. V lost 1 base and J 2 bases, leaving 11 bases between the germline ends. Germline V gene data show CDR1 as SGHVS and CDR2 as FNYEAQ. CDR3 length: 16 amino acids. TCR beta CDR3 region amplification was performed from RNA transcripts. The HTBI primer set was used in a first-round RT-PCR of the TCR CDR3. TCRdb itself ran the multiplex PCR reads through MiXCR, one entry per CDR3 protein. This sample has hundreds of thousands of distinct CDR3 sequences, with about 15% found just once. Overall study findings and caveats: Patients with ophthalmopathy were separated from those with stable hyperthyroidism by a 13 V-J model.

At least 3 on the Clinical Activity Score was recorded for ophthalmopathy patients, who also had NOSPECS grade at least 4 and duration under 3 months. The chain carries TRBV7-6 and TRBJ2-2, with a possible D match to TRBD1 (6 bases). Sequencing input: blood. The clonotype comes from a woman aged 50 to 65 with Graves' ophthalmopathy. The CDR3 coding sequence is TGTGCCAGCAGCTTAGTACCGGGACAAAACACCGGGGAGCTGTTTTTT. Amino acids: CASSLVPGQNTGELFF.